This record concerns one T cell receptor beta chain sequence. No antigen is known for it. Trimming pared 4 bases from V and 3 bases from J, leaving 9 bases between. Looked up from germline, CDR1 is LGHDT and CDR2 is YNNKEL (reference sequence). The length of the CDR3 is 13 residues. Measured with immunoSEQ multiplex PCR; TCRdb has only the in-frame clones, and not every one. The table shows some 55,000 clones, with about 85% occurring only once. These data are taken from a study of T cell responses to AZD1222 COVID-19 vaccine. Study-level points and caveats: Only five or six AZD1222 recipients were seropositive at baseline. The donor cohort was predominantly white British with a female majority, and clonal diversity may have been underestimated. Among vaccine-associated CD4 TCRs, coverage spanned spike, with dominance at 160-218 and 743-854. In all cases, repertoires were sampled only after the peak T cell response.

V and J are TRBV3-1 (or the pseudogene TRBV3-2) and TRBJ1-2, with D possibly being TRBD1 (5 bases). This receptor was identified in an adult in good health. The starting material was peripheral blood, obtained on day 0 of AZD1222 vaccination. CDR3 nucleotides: TGTGCCAGCAGCCGAGGGGACCACTATGGCTACACCTTC. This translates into CASSRGDHYGYTF.